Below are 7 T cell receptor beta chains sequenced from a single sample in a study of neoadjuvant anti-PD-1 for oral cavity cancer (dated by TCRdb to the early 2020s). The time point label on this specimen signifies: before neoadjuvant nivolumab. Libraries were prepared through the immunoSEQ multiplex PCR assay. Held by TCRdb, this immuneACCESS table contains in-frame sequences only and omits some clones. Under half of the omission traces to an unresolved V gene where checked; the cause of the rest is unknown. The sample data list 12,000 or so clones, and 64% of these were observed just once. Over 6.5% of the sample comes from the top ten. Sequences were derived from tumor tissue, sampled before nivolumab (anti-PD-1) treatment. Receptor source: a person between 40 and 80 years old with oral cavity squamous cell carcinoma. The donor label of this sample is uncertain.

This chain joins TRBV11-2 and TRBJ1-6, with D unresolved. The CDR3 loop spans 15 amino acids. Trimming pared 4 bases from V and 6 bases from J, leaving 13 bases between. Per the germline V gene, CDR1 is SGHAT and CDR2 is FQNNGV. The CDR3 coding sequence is TGTGCCAGCAGCTGGGAGGTCTGGGGTAATTCACCCCTCCACTTT. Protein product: CASSWEVWGNSPLHF.

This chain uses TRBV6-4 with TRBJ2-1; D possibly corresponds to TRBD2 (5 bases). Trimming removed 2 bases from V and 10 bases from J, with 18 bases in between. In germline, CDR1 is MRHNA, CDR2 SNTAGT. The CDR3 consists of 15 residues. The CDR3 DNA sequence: TGTGCCAGCAGTGACGGGGTCGGACTTTGGGAAGAGCAGTTCTTC. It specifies CASSDGVGLWEEQFF.

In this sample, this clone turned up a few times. CDR3 DNA: TGCGCCAGTACTACGGGACAGGCTAATCAGCCCCAGCATTTT. This gives the protein CASTTGQANQPQHF. The chain has TRBV10-2 and TRBJ1-5; 8 nucleotides agree with TRBD1. V lost 9 bases and J lost 4; bases outside the gene matches: 8. The CDR3 consists of 14 residues. CDR1 and CDR2 from the germline V gene are WSHSY and SAAADI.

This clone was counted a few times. CDR3 nucleotide sequence: TGTGCCAGTAGTATGAGGAACATTCAGTACTTC. Translation: CASSMRNIQYF. The rearrangement links TRBV19 to TRBJ2-4; unclear D gene. CDR1 is LNHDA, CDR2 SQIVND, per germline (reference sequence). The CDR3 runs 11 residues. Trimming pared 3 bases from V and 7 bases from J, leaving 4 bases between.

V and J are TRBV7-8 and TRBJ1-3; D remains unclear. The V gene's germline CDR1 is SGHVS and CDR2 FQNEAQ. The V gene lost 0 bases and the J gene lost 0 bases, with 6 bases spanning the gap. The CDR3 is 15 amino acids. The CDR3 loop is CASSLAVSSGNTIYF. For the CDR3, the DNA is TGTGCCAGCAGCTTAGCAGTAAGCTCTGGAAACACCATATATTTT.

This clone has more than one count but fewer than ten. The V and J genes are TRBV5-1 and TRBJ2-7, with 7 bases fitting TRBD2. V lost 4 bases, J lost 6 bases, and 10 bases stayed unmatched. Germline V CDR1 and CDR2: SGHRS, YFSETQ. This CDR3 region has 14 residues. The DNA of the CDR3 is TGCGCCAGCAGCAGGGAGGGGACTTCCGTCGAGCAGTACTTC. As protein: CASSREGTSVEQYF.

In DNA form, the CDR3 reads TGTGCCACCAGCAGAGATTACAGGGGGCGCGGGGAGACCCAGTACTTC. Translating gives CATSRDYRGRGETQYF. This rearrangement joins TRBV15 to TRBJ2-5, with 9 positions matching TRBD1. V lost 0 bases, J lost 5 bases, and 7 bases stayed unmatched. Germline V gene lookup returns CDR1 LNHNV and CDR2 YYDKDF (reference sequence). CDR3 length equals 16 residues.